Each of the 24 T cell receptor beta chains below was sequenced from the same sample in a study of technical replicates of blood from several donors. Some clones are missing from TCRdb's copy, which holds only in-frame ones; the method was immunoSEQ multiplex PCR. In the table there are nearly 80,000 clones, around 90% of which are singletons. What was sequenced was T cells isolated from PBMCs. These receptor sequences come from a human donor in good health.

The CDR3 nucleotides read TGTGCCAGCAGCGGCAGGGGGGTAGGTGGCTACACCTTC. Protein sequence: CASSGRGVGGYTF. This chain connects TRBV7-8 to TRBJ1-2; 7 bases line up with TRBD1. V lost 5 bases and J lost 7; bases outside the gene matches: 7. CDR1 and CDR2 (germline): SGHVS, FQNEAQ. The CDR3 is made up of 13 amino acids.

The chain joins TRBV30 to TRBJ2-1; 10 nucleotides align to TRBD2. This CDR3 is built from 13 residues. Looked up from germline, CDR1 is GTSNPN and CDR2 is SVGIG (reference sequence). V gave up 4 bases and J gave up 8 bases; unmatched junction bases: 5. CDR3 sequence reads: CAWNPLAGDEQFF. In DNA form, the CDR3 reads TGTGCCTGGAACCCCCTAGCGGGAGATGAGCAGTTCTTC.

This clone was picked up one time. The CDR3 DNA reads as TGCGCCAGCAGCCCTTTAAAGCGGGAGGGATTTATTTACGGGAGTACCTACGAGCAGTACTTC. This codes for CASSPLKREGFIYGSTYEQYF. This chain uses TRBV5-1 with TRBJ2-7; 10 bases line up with TRBD2. The trim removed 4 bases at V and 2 bases at J, leaving 24 bases unmatched. The CDR3 has 21 amino acids. Looked up from germline, CDR1 is SGHRS and CDR2 is YFSETQ.

The V call is TRBV30, the J call TRBJ1-3; no clear D gene. CDR1 and CDR2 (germline): GTSNPN, SVGIG (reference sequence). V shed 3 bases and J shed 3 bases, with 6 bases lying between them. This CDR3 is 12 amino acids long. The CDR3 sequence: CAWRGNGNTIYF. CDR3 nucleotides: TGTGCCTGGAGGGGCAATGGAAACACCATATATTTT. Full variable domain (outside the CDR3, taken from reference TRBV30 and TRBJ1-3): SQTIHQWPATLVQPVGSPLSLECTVEGTSNPNLYWYRQAAGRGLQLLFYSVGIGQISSEVPQNLSASRPQDRQFILSSKKLLLSDSGFYLCAWRGNGNTIYFGEGSWLTVV.

The rearrangement joins TRBV6-4 to TRBJ1-1; 7 bases are a match to TRBD1. The CDR3 is 14 amino acids. CDR1 and CDR2 from the germline V gene are MRHNA and SNTAGT. V lost 4 bases to trimming and J lost 1 base; unmatched junction nucleotides: 3. CDR3 DNA: TGTGCCAGCAGTGGGACAGGTAAGAACACTGAAGCTTTCTTT. Translation gives CASSGTGKNTEAFF.

This clone was counted a single time. This chain uses TRBV29-1 with TRBJ2-5; TRBD1 agrees at 8 bases. The CDR3 has 13 residues. V was pared by 4 bases and J by 4 bases, with 5 bases of the junction left unmatched. Germline V gene data show CDR1 as SQVTM and CDR2 as ANQGSEA. The CDR3: CSVVRTGRETQYF. Here the CDR3 DNA reads TGCAGCGTTGTAAGGACAGGGCGAGAGACCCAGTACTTC.

CDR3 DNA: TGTGCCAGCAGTGGGCGGGGGGTAAGCTCCTACGAGCAGTACTTC. Translated, it gives CASSGRGVSSYEQYF. V is TRBV6-1 and J is TRBJ2-7, with 8 bases identical to TRBD2. The length of the CDR3 is 15 residues. J lost 0 bases, V lost 4 bases, and 5 bases had no gene match. Germline V gene data show CDR1 as MNHNS and CDR2 as SASEGT.

This clone was found once. V is TRBV5-4 and J is TRBJ2-7, with 9 bases fitting TRBD2. The CDR3 sequence is 13 residues long. The germline V gene has CDR1 SGHNT and CDR2 YYREEE (reference sequence). V was pared by 5 bases and J by 0 bases, with 0 bases of the junction left unmatched. DNA for the CDR3: TGTGCCAGCAGGACTAGCGGCTCCTACGAGCAGTACTTC. Its protein is CASRTSGSYEQYF. Looking up the rest from reference TRBV5-4 and TRBJ2-7 gives the full variable domain: ETGVTQSPTHLIKTRGQQVTLRCSSQSGHNTVSWYQQALGQGPQFIFQYYREEENGRGNFPPRFSGLQFPNYSSELNVNALELDDSALYLCASRTSGSYEQYFGPGTRLTVT.

The chain uses TRBV12-5 and TRBJ2-3; D uncertain. There are 12 residues in the CDR3. Trimming cost V 5 bases and J 2 bases, with 5 bases left between them. The V gene's germline CDR1 is LGHNT and CDR2 FRNRAP. CDR3 nucleotides: TGTGCTAGTGGTCTTAACACAGATACGCAGTATTTT. This gives the protein CASGLNTDTQYF.

V usage is TRBV4-2 and J usage is TRBJ2-1; 10 nucleotides align to TRBD2. Germline-derived CDR1 and CDR2 are LGHNA and YNFKEQ. V gave up 4 bases and J gave up 2 bases; unmatched junction bases: 5. CDR3 length: 16 amino acids. The chain's CDR3 is CASSPGAGGAYNEQFF. CDR3 in DNA: TGTGCCAGCAGCCCCGGAGCGGGAGGGGCCTACAATGAGCAGTTCTTC.

The chain uses TRBV9 and TRBJ2-5; 11 bases match TRBD2. V lost 3 bases, J lost 3 bases, and 7 bases stayed unmatched. The germline gives CDR1 SGDLS, CDR2 YYNGEE. The CDR3 loop spans 16 amino acids. This CDR3 reads CASSGDSGLAEETQYF. The CDR3 coding sequence is TGTGCCAGCAGCGGAGATTCGGGACTAGCGGAAGAGACCCAGTACTTC.

V and J are TRBV19 and TRBJ1-5; 7 bases agree with TRBD1. V dropped 7 bases and J dropped 0; count of bases not matched to a gene: 3. The CDR3 length is 14 residues. In germline, CDR1 is LNHDA, CDR2 SQIVND (reference sequence). In DNA, the CDR3 is TGTGCCAGTACGGACAGGTATAGCAATCAGCCCCAGCATTTT. Amino acids: CASTDRYSNQPQHF.

CDR3 sequence: CASSGDTDTQYF. CDR3 nucleotides: TGCGCCAGCAGTGGAGACACAGATACGCAGTATTTT. The J gene is TRBJ2-3, the V gene TRBV10-1; D call uncertain. This CDR3 has 12 residues. CDR1 WNHNN and CDR2 SYGVQD come from the germline V gene (reference sequence). V lost 4 bases, J lost 2 bases, and 4 bases lay in between.

The genes are TRBV5-1 and TRBJ2-7, with D perhaps TRBD2 (6 bases). The CDR3 covers 14 residues. V lost 4 bases and J 3 bases, leaving 14 bases between the germline ends. The germline V gene has CDR1 SGHRS and CDR2 YFSETQ. The CDR3 DNA follows: TGCGCCAGCAGCGGGGGACTTCTTAACTACGAGCAGTACTTC. Amino acids: CASSGGLLNYEQYF.

The chain is built from TRBV10-3 and TRBJ1-5; D is perhaps TRBD1 (6 bases). Germline V gives CDR1 ENHRY, CDR2 SYGVKD. There are 15 residues in the CDR3. Trimming cost V 3 bases and J 3 bases, with 12 bases left between them. The CDR3 nucleotides read TGTGCCATCAGTGACCTTGGGGGCGTCAATCAGCCCCAGCATTTT. This encodes CAISDLGGVNQPQHF.

The V and J genes are TRBV6-5 and TRBJ2-3; D is unclear. The V end was cut by 5 bases, the J end by 4 bases, with 4 bases between. The CDR3 has 11 amino acids. CDR1 and CDR2 from the germline V gene are MNHEY and SVGAGI. The CDR3 protein is CASSRSDTQYF. The CDR3 DNA reads TGTGCCAGCAGTCGTTCAGATACGCAGTATTTT.

The chain combines TRBV19 with TRBJ1-5, with D unclear. Trimming removed 3 bases from V and 4 bases from J, with 7 bases in between. In germline, CDR1 is LNHDA, CDR2 SQIVND (reference sequence). The CDR3 runs to 13 residues. CDR3: CASSIDGNQPQHF. The CDR3 DNA follows: TGTGCCAGTAGTATCGACGGGAATCAGCCCCAGCATTTT.

This sequence joins TRBV2 and TRBJ1-2, with TRBD1 identical over 7 bases. Per germline, CDR1 SNHLY and CDR2 FYNNEI. This CDR3 comprises 13 residues. V dropped 1 base and J dropped 5; count of bases not matched to a gene: 1. The DNA for the CDR3 is TGTGCCAGCAGTGAAGTCAGGGGGTATGGCTACACCTTC. It is translated as CASSEVRGYGYTF.

The chain has TRBV11-2 and TRBJ1-1; 7 bases are shared with TRBD1. CDR3 length: 15 amino acids. V lost 5 bases to trimming and J lost 1 base; unmatched junction nucleotides: 7. Germline V CDR1 and CDR2: SGHAT, FQNNGV. CDR3 DNA: TGTGCCAGCAGCGGCATCAGGGGGAAGAACACTGAAGCTTTCTTT. It encodes CASSGIRGKNTEAFF.

This CDR3 reads CASSLEGASTEAFF. Here the CDR3 DNA reads TGCGCCAGCAGCTTGGAAGGGGCTAGCACTGAAGCTTTCTTT. The chain uses TRBV5-1 and TRBJ1-1; D is perhaps TRBD1 (5 bases). Germline CDR1 reads SGHRS; CDR2 reads YFSETQ. Trimming removed 0 bases from V and 4 bases from J, with 10 bases in between. CDR3 size: 14 residues.

The CDR3 sequence is CASSFLGATEAFF. CDR3 bases: TGCGCCAGCAGCTTTCTAGGGGCCACTGAAGCTTTCTTT. The chain recombines TRBV5-1 with TRBJ1-1; D might be TRBD1 (5 bases). V shed 2 bases and J shed 4 bases, with 9 bases lying between them. Germline CDR1 is SGHRS and CDR2 is YFSETQ. The CDR3 spans 13 residues. The variable domain in full, completed from reference TRBV5-1 and TRBJ1-1, reads KAGVTQTPRYLIKTRGQQVTLSCSPISGHRSVSWYQQTPGQGLQFLFEYFSETQRNKGNFPGRFSGRQFSNSRSEMNVSTLELGDSALYLCASSFLGATEAFFGQGTRLTVV.

This sequence joins TRBV7-6 and TRBJ2-3; D might be TRBD2 (6 bases). CDR3 length: 16 amino acids. Per the germline V gene, CDR1 is SGHVS and CDR2 is FNYEAQ. The V end lost 5 bases, the J end lost 2 bases, and 17 bases lay between the germline ends. CDR3 residues: CASSPSASAVTDTQYF. CDR3 sequence (DNA): TGTGCCAGCAGCCCGTCGGCTAGCGCGGTCACAGATACGCAGTATTTT. The full variable domain, completed using reference TRBV7-6 and TRBJ2-3, is GAGVSQSPRYKVTKRGQDVALRCDPISGHVSLYWYRQALGQGPEFLTYFNYEAQQDKSGLPNDRFSAERPEGSISTLTIQRTEQRDSAMYRCASSPSASAVTDTQYFGPGTRLTVL.

This clone was counted a single time. The chain uses TRBV4-3 and TRBJ2-7, with TRBD1 as a possible D gene (6 bases). The CDR3 contains 14 residues. The V end lost 2 bases, the J end lost 4 bases, and 12 bases lay between the germline ends. The germline CDR1 and CDR2 sequences are LGHNA and YSLEER. In DNA form, the CDR3 reads TGCGCCAGCAGCCAAACCCAGGACAGTTACGAGCAGTACTTC. Amino acids: CASSQTQDSYEQYF.

This chain connects TRBV14 to TRBJ2-1, with TRBD2 identical over 7 bases. This CDR3 is built from 16 residues. The J segment lost 8 bases and the V segment lost 2 bases, leaving 12 bases of the junction unmatched. Germline V gene sequence: CDR1 SGHDN, CDR2 FVKESK. CDR3 residues: CASSQFGLGPMDEQFF. CDR3 bases: TGTGCCAGCAGCCAATTTGGACTAGGCCCTATGGATGAGCAGTTCTTC.